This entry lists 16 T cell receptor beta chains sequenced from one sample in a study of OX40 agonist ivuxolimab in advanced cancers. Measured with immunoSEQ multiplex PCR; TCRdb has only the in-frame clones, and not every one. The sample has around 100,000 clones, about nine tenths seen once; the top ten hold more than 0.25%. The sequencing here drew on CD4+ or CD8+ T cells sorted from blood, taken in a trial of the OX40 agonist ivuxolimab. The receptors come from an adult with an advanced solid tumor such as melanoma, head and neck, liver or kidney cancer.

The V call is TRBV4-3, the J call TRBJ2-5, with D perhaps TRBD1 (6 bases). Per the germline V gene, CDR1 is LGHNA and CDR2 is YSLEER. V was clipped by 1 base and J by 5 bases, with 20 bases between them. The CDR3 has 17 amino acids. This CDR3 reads CASSQAPPQGSGETQYF. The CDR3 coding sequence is TGCGCCAGCAGCCAAGCCCCGCCCCAGGGGTCGGGGGAGACCCAGTACTTC.

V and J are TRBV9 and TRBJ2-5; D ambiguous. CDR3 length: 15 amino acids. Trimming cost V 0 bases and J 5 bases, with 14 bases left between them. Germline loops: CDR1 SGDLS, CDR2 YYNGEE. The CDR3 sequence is CASSVGLSGSETQYF. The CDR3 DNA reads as TGTGCCAGCAGCGTAGGCCTTTCCGGGTCGGAGACCCAGTACTTC.

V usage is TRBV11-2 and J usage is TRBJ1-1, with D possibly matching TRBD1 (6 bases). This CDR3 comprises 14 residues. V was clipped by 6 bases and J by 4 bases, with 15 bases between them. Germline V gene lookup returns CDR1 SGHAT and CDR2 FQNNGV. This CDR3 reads CASRKQGGGTEAFF. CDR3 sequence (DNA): TGTGCCAGCAGGAAACAGGGAGGTGGCACTGAAGCTTTCTTT.

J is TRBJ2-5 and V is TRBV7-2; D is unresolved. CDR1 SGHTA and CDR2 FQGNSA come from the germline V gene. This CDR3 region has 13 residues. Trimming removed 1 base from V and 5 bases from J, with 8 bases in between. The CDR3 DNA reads TGTGCCAGCAGCTTAGGGTCTGGGGAGACCCAGTACTTC. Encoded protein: CASSLGSGETQYF.

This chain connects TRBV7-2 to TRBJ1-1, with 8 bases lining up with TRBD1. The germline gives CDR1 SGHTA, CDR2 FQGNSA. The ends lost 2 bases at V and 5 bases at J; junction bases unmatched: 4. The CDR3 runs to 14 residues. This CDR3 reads CASSLTGGRTEAFF. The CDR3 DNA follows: TGTGCCAGCAGCTTAACAGGGGGAAGGACTGAAGCTTTCTTT. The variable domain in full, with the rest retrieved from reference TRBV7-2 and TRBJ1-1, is GAGVSQSPSNKVTEKGKDVELRCDPISGHTALYWYRQSLGQGLEFLIYFQGNSAPDKSGLPSDRFSAERTGGSVSTLTIQRTQQEDSAVYLCASSLTGGRTEAFFGQGTRLTVV.

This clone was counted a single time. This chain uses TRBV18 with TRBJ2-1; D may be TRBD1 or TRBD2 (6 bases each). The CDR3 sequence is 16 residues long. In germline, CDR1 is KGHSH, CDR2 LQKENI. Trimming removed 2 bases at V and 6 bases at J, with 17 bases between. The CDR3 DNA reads TGTGCCAGCTCACCATCGACCTCCGGGGGCCTCAATGAGCAGTTCTTC. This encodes CASSPSTSGGLNEQFF.

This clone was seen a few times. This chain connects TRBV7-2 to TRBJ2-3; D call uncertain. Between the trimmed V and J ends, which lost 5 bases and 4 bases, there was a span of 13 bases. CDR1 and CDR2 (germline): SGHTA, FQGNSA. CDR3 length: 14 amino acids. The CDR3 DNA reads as TGTGCCAGCAGCCGCACCTCCCCACCAGATACGCAGTATTTT. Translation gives CASSRTSPPDTQYF.

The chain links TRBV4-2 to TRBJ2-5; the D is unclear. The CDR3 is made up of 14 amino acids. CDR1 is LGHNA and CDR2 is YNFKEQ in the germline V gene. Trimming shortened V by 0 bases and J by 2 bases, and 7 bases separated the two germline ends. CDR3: CASSQDYRQETQYF. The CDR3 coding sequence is TGTGCCAGCAGCCAAGATTACAGACAAGAGACCCAGTACTTC.

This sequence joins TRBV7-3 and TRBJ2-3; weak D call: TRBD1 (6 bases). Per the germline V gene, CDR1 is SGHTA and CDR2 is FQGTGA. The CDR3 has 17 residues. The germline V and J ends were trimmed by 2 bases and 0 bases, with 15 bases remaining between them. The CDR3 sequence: CASSLGWRGGSTDTQYF. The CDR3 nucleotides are TGTGCCAGCAGCTTAGGGTGGCGAGGGGGTAGCACAGATACGCAGTATTTT.

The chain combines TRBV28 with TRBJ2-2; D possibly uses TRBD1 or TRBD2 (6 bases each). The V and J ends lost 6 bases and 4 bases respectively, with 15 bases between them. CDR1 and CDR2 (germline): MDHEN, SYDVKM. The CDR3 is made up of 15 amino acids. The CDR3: CASSLPGGGTGELFF. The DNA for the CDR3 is TGTGCCAGCAGCTTACCCGGGGGCGGCACCGGGGAGCTGTTTTTT. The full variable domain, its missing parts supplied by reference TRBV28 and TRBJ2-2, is DVKVTQSSRYLVKRTGEKVFLECVQDMDHENMFWYRQDPGLGLRLIYFSYDVKMKEKGDIPEGYSVSREKKERFSLILESASTNQTSMYLCASSLPGGGTGELFFGEGSRLTVL.

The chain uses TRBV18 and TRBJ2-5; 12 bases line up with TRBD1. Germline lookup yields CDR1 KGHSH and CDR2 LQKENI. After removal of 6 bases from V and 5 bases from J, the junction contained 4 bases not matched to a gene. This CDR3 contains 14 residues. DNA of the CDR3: TGTGCCAGCTCCGCGGGACAGGGGGCCGAGACCCAGTACTTC. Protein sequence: CASSAGQGAETQYF.

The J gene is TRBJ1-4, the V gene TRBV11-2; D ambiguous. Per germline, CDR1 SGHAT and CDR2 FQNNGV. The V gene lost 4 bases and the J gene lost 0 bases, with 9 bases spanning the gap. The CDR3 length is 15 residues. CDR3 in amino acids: CASSSNTATNEKLFF. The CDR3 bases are TGTGCCAGCAGCTCCAACACGGCAACTAATGAAAAACTGTTTTTT. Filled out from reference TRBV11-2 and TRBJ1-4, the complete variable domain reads EAGVAQSPRYKIIEKRQSVAFWCNPISGHATLYWYQQILGQGPKLLIQFQNNGVVDDSQLPKDRFSAERLKGVDSTLKIQPAKLEDSAVYLCASSSNTATNEKLFFGSGTQLSVL.

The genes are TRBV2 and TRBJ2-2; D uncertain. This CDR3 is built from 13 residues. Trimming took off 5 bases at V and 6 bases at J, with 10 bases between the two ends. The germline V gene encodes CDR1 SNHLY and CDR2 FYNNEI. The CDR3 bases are TGTGCCAGCAGTTCTCATACGGCCGGGGAGCTGTTTTTT. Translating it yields CASSSHTAGELFF. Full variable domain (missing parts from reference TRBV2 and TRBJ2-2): EPEVTQTPSHQVTQMGQEVILRCVPISNHLYFYWYRQILGQKVEFLVSFYNNEISEKSEIFDDQFSVERPDGSNFTLKIRSTKLEDSAMYFCASSSHTAGELFFGEGSRLTVL.

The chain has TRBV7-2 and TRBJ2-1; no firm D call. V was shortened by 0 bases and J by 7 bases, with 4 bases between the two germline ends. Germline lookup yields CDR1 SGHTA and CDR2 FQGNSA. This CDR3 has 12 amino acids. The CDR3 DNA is TGTGCCAGCAGCTTAGCGCTGAATGAGCAGTTCTTC. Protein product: CASSLALNEQFF. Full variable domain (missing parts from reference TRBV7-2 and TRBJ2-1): GAGVSQSPSNKVTEKGKDVELRCDPISGHTALYWYRQSLGQGLEFLIYFQGNSAPDKSGLPSDRFSAERTGGSVSTLTIQRTQQEDSAVYLCASSLALNEQFFGPGTRLTVL.

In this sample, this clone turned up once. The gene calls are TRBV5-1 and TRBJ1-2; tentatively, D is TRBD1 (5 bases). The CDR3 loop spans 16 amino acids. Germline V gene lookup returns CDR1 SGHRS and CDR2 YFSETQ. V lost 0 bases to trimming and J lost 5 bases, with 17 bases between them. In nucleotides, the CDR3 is TGCGCCAGCAGCTTGGCCGCGGGGAGAAAGGGGTATGGCTACACCTTC. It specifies CASSLAAGRKGYGYTF.

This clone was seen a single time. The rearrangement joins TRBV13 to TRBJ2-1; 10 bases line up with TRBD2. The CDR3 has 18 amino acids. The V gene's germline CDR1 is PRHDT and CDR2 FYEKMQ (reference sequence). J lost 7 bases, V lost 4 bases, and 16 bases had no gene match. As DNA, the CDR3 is TGTGCCAGCAGCTCTCAGAGGGCTAGCGGGAGTTTCGAGAATGAGCAGTTCTTC. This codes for CASSSQRASGSFENEQFF.